Included here is one TCR beta chain sequence, with context. Its antigen is still unknown. Qualities for individual bases were not recorded, and no much larger clone is one base off. The method behind the library was the immunoSEQ multiplex PCR assay. TCRbeta CDR3 sequencing was done by Adaptive Biotechnologies at survey depth, reporting CDR3 sequences, V/J genes, productive frequency and template counts. TCR beta CDR3 regions were amplified from genomic DNA rather than RNA. The paper's data handling went like this. Pairwise repertoire overlap between tissues was quantified with Jensen-Shannon divergence, where 1 means complete divergence and 0 identical. Tissues were grouped by single-linkage agglomerative hierarchical clustering of pairwise JSD values, and the clustering results were shown as dendrograms. GLIPH2 was applied to all patient samples using simulation_depth 1000, kmer_min_depth 3, and cdr3_length_cutoff 8, and only groups with more than two unique CDR3s were retained. A standardized tissue-overlap score extrapolated Jaccard GLIPH-group overlap across patients to a standard repertoire size of 1000 clones. Linear mixed-effect models, with tissue as a fixed effect and individual as a random effect, were used to test how diversity related to clinical or experimental variables. In its TCRdb copy, this immuneACCESS table keeps in-frame sequences only and misses some clones. Where compared with another copy, unresolved V genes explain less than half of these, and the others have no known cause. V and J calls and clone size are those listed in that table; D and trimming were worked out from the DNA. Present in this sample are some 1,700 clones, 68% of which were seen just once. The ten largest clones represent around 20% of the sample.

V drops 2 bases and J drops 7 bases, leaving 5 bases in between. From a lookup of the germline V gene, CDR1 and CDR2 are ENHRY and SYGVKD. The CDR3 sequence holds 11 residues, the cysteine and phenylalanine included. Of the read, only the CDR3 DNA is kept; its 33 bases are in frame from base 1. These data belong to a study of tissue T cells after allogeneic stem cell transplantation (dated by TCRdb to between 2021 and 2024). Describing the broader study: If a tissue had multiple samples, a pathologist reviewed H&E sections so that samples with histologically apparent lymphocytes got priority for sequencing. TCR beta repertoires were profiled across many tissues obtained from research autopsies of patients with and without GVHD, as well as in mouse models of GVHD. The human arm was conducted as a prospective observational study, and neither blinding nor randomization was performed. The investigation overall reported the following: Only a few T cell clones appeared in more than one patient, yet motif-based clustering showed tissue-specific repertoire signatures that were shared between patients. Which tissue TCRs were alloreactive or antigen-specific was not determined in the study, and some of the clones might have been host cells that persisted. In both patients and mice, T cells from blood and spleen picked up only a limited part of the TCR repertoire that was detected in tissues. No blood samples were available from the non-GVHD comparator patients. Within patients, how anatomically similar tissues were was a major factor shaping TCR repertoire composition, regardless of disease or transplant status. The patient cohort was small and clinically heterogeneous, and sampling depth was acknowledged as a limitation.

The intended sense of this specimen's time point label: human tissue collected at research (rapid) autopsy. Three non-HCT comparator patients with other cancers, who had at least five GI tract samples and no known GI disease at death, were retrospectively selected. Autopsy tissues, which were obtained after a median post-mortem interval of approximately 8.9 hours, included GI sites from esophagus to rectum, liver, skin and lymphoid organs including spleen. Autopsy specimens were bisected, with one portion flash-frozen in liquid nitrogen and the remainder formalin-fixed, and GI outer muscle layers were removed. To extract genomic DNA from frozen tissues, either the Mag-Bind Blood & Tissue DNA HDQ 96 Kit on a Chemagic 360 or the DNeasy Blood & Tissue Kit was used. Because of concern about red blood cell contamination, extracted DNA was further purified using the Genomic DNA Clean & Concentrator-25 kit.

The receptor comes from a female donor older than 55 with lung cancer. The source was tissue from the stomach, collected at autopsy. The chain links TRBV10-3 with TRBJ2-5; the D element might be TRBD1 or TRBD2, as each aligns at 5 bases. The base sequence is TGTGCCATCAGTGAGGGGGGGACCCAGTACTTC. Its coded protein is CAISEGGTQYF.